A single sample gave rise to the 5 T cell receptor beta chains below, sequenced in a study of cytomegalovirus exposure and HLA in healthy donors (dated by TCRdb to 2016 to 2017). The library was obtained by the immunoSEQ multiplex PCR assay. A mixture of 60 forward primers for TCR Vbeta segments and 13 reverse primers for TCR Jbeta segments was used in the multiplex PCR. Drawn from immuneACCESS, this table holds only the in-frame rearrangements with V and J called that TCRdb kept. Clones are partly lost; checked studies trace under half to an unresolved V gene and leave the rest unexplained. Here the sample has 150,000 to 200,000 clones; 82% occur a single time. Approximately 1.5% of the sample rests with the top ten. The sequenced material came from PBMCs. Receptor source: a girl aged 5-17 years in good health and CMV-seropositive.

This sequence joins TRBV27 and TRBJ1-2; the D gene is possibly TRBD1 (6 bases). The germline gives CDR1 MNHEY, CDR2 SMNVEV (reference sequence). The CDR3 is 14 residues long. V lost 10 bases to trimming and J lost 4 bases, with 19 bases between them. In DNA form, the CDR3 reads TGTGCCACCCCGAAACAGGGATCCGGCTATGGCTACACCTTC. This encodes CATPKQGSGYGYTF.

This clone was recorded only once. The chain recombines TRBV10-3 with TRBJ1-2; TRBD1 might be the D (5 bases). CDR1 and CDR2 from the germline V gene are ENHRY and SYGVKD. V was trimmed by 4 bases and J by 4 bases, leaving 16 bases between them. The CDR3 contains 15 residues. In DNA, the CDR3 is TGTGCCATCAGTGGAGTCGGGAGGGGCAGCTATGGCTACACCTTC. Protein: CAISGVGRGSYGYTF.

The chain links TRBV5-1 to TRBJ2-3; TRBD2 matches at 16 bases. The V segment lost 4 bases and the J segment 2 bases; nucleotides outside the gene matches: 4. This CDR3 spans 17 amino acids. Per germline, CDR1 SGHRS and CDR2 YFSETQ. CDR3 sequence reads: CASSPGLAGGNTDTQYF. The CDR3 nucleotides read TGCGCCAGCAGCCCGGGACTAGCGGGAGGGAACACAGATACGCAGTATTTT.

This clone was recorded once. CDR3 residues: CASSPNGGRAADEQFF. CDR3 DNA sequence: TGTGCCAGCAGCCCCAACGGCGGGAGGGCCGCCGATGAGCAGTTCTTC. The chain couples TRBV4-2 to TRBJ2-1, with 9 nucleotides matching TRBD2. Trimming at V came to 4 bases and at J to 8 bases, leaving 12 bases not matched to a gene. The germline V gene has CDR1 LGHNA and CDR2 YNFKEQ. The CDR3 spans 16 residues.

About this clone: In the same sample, other DNA sequences code for this CDR3. The gene calls are TRBV7-9 and TRBJ2-7; no definite D call. Per germline, CDR1 SEHNR and CDR2 FQNEAQ (reference sequence). V shed 3 bases and J shed 3 bases, with 3 bases lying between them. The CDR3 contains 11 residues. CDR3 bases: TGTGCCAGCAGCTTCAGCTACGAGCAGTACTTC. Encoded protein: CASSFSYEQYF.